Detailed here is one T cell receptor (beta chain). This sample is drawn from a study of blood T cell repertoires in COVID-19. Looking at the study overall: The study drew acute and convalescent COVID-19 samples from the United States, Italy and Spain.

The CDR3 runs to 15 residues. Germline values: CDR1 KGHSY, CDR2 FQNENV. The V gene end was trimmed by 4 bases and the J gene end by 6 bases; junction bases not matched to a gene: 8. In the source study's methods: Estimates of nucleated cell counts were drawn from the amplification of reference gene primers. Assay used: immunoSEQ multiplex PCR; TCRdb lists only in-frame clones, some missing. The V and J calls and clone size come from that table; D and trimming were worked out from the DNA. The sample has 270,000 or so clones, around 81% seen once. The sequencing sample was made of peripheral blood. This TCR came from a woman aged 60-70 years with active or convalescent COVID-19. The chain combines TRBV16 with TRBJ1-5; 8 positions agree with TRBD1. CDR3 nucleotides: TGTGCCAGCAGCCTAAGGACAGGGCAGGGTCAGCCCCAGCATTTT. Its protein is CASSLRTGQGQPQHF.